These 27 T cell receptor beta chains came from one sample sequenced in a study of T cell responses to AZD1222 COVID-19 vaccine. The assay was immunoSEQ multiplex PCR, and TCRdb's table has in-frame clones only and misses some. The data contain around 99,000 clones, over 80% of them seen just once; the ten biggest clones take up around 5.9%. Here the sequenced sample was peripheral blood, taken 28 days after the second AZD1222 dose. The receptors here all came from an adult who received the AZD1222 COVID-19 vaccine.

This chain joins TRBV5-8 and TRBJ2-7, with 12 bases that match TRBD1. J gave up 7 bases and V 0 bases, and 8 bases lay outside the gene matches. CDR3 length equals 16 residues. Germline CDR1 and CDR2: SGHTS and YDEGEE. The CDR3 DNA reads as TGTGCCAGCAGCTTGGTAGTCGGGACAGGGGGCTTAGAGCAGTACTTC. Translating gives CASSLVVGTGGLEQYF. Full variable domain (missing parts from reference TRBV5-8 and TRBJ2-7): EAGVTQSPTHLIKTRGQQATLRCSPISGHTSVYWYQQALGLGLQFLLWYDEGEERNRGNFPPRFSGRQFPNYSSELNVNALELEDSALYLCASSLVVGTGGLEQYFGPGTRLTVT.

The chain is built from TRBV4-1 and TRBJ2-7, with D maybe TRBD2 (6 bases). Trimming stripped 0 bases from V and 4 bases from J, with 16 bases between. This CDR3 has 16 amino acids. Germline CDR1 is MGHRA and CDR2 is YSYEKL. The CDR3 DNA reads TGCGCCAGCAGCCAAGAACGCGGGGTCCTCCTGTACGAGCAGTACTTC. This codes for CASSQERGVLLYEQYF.

This chain joins TRBV5-4 and TRBJ1-5; 7 nucleotides line up with TRBD1. CDR3 length: 15 amino acids. The trim removed 4 bases at V and 0 bases at J, leaving 4 bases unmatched. CDR1 is SGHNT, CDR2 YYREEE, per germline (reference sequence). As DNA, the CDR3 is TGTGCCAGCAGCGAGGGGGCGAATAGCAATCAGCCCCAGCATTTT. This translates into CASSEGANSNQPQHF.

The gene calls are TRBV18 and TRBJ1-5, with D possibly being TRBD1 (5 bases). This CDR3 region has 16 residues. Per germline, CDR1 KGHSH and CDR2 LQKENI. V was pared by 3 bases and J by 5 bases, with 17 bases between. CDR3 region: CASSPLQARRDQPQHF. CDR3 coding DNA: TGTGCCAGCTCACCCCTACAGGCTCGGAGGGATCAGCCCCAGCATTTT.

CDR3 protein: CASSERTGVSYEQYF. DNA of the CDR3: TGTGCCAGCAGTGAAAGGACAGGGGTGTCCTACGAGCAGTACTTC. This sequence joins TRBV6-1 and TRBJ2-7; TRBD1 agrees at 9 bases. The CDR3 has 15 amino acids. Trimming cost V 2 bases and J 1 base; bases outside gene matches: 3. The germline V gene encodes CDR1 MNHNS and CDR2 SASEGT.

This clone was seen only a few times. The chain joins TRBV10-2 to TRBJ1-3; possibly TRBD1 for D (5 bases). The CDR3 sequence is 14 residues long. Deletions cut 6 bases from V and 4 bases from J, with 13 bases between. Germline lookup yields CDR1 WSHSY and CDR2 SAAADI. The DNA of the CDR3 is TGCGCCAGCAGCGCAGGGATGGAAGGAAACACCATATATTTT. It specifies CASSAGMEGNTIYF.

The gene calls are TRBV6-2 or TRBV6-3 and TRBJ1-2, with TRBD1 identical over 7 bases. V dropped 6 bases and J dropped 2; count of bases not matched to a gene: 3. The CDR3 totals 13 residues. Germline CDR1 reads MNHEY; CDR2 reads SVGEGT. The CDR3 DNA is TGTGCCAGCAGCCGACAGGGCAACTATGGCTACACCTTC. Translation: CASSRQGNYGYTF.

The chain recombines TRBV6-2 or TRBV6-3 with TRBJ2-1, with TRBD2 matching 7 bases. CDR1 is MNHEY, CDR2 SVGEGT, per germline. With V trimmed by 4 bases and J by 7 bases, 16 bases remained unmatched. The CDR3 consists of 17 residues. The CDR3 DNA reads TGTGCCAGCAGTTTAGGCTCTGGAATGGGAGCGGGGAATGAGCAGTTCTTC. Its translation is CASSLGSGMGAGNEQFF.

CDR3 DNA: TGTGCCAGCGTTCAATGGAGCGGGGGGGCGAACGAGCAGTACTTC. Amino acid sequence: CASVQWSGGANEQYF. This chain links TRBV5-5 with TRBJ2-7; 10 positions match TRBD2. The CDR3 has 15 amino acids. With 7 bases clipped from V and 5 bases from J, the junction kept 12 bases outside the gene matches. CDR1 is SGHKS and CDR2 is YYEKEE in the germline V gene (reference sequence).

The chain employs TRBV2 and TRBJ2-2, with TRBD1 matching over 10 bases. The CDR3 runs 15 residues. Germline CDR1 and CDR2: SNHLY and FYNNEI. V was clipped by 6 bases and J by 5 bases; unmatched bases: 6. The CDR3 nucleotides read TGTGCCAGCAGCCTAAGGGACAGGGGTACCGGGGAGCTGTTTTTT. Its protein product is CASSLRDRGTGELFF.

The rearrangement uses TRBV5-1 and TRBJ1-6; the D gene is possibly TRBD1 (6 bases). The CDR3 sequence is 16 residues long. From germline, CDR1 is SGHRS and CDR2 YFSETQ. Deletions cut 2 bases from V and 5 bases from J, with 14 bases between. The CDR3 is CASSLIQGRNNSPLHF. The CDR3 nucleotides read TGCGCCAGCAGCTTAATACAGGGAAGGAATAATTCACCCCTCCACTTT.

The chain carries TRBV4-1 and TRBJ2-7; D might be TRBD2 (5 bases). Germline V gene data show CDR1 as MGHRA and CDR2 as YSYEKL. Trimming took 1 base from V and 3 from J, leaving 10 bases between them. The CDR3 contains 14 residues. The CDR3 DNA follows: TGCGCCAGCAGCCAAGGGTCGAGGGACTACGAGCAGTACTTC. Its translation is CASSQGSRDYEQYF.

The CDR3 sequence: CASSHSGSLATGELFF. CDR3 in DNA: TGTGCCAGCAGCCATAGCGGGAGTTTGGCCACCGGGGAGCTGTTTTTT. The chain is built from TRBV9 and TRBJ2-2, with TRBD2 matching 9 bases. V was pared by 4 bases and J by 4 bases, with 8 bases of the junction left unmatched. Germline lookup yields CDR1 SGDLS and CDR2 YYNGEE. The CDR3 runs to 16 residues.

The chain has TRBV30 and TRBJ2-5, with 11 positions matching TRBD2. CDR3 length equals 17 residues. Germline loops: CDR1 GTSNPN, CDR2 SVGIG (reference sequence). V shed 0 bases, J shed 4 bases, and the junction held 10 bases outside the gene matches. The CDR3 DNA reads TGTGCCTGGAGTGTACCTAGCGGGGGGCTATTACGAGAGACCCAGTACTTC. Amino acids: CAWSVPSGGLLRETQYF. The full variable domain, in which reference TRBV30 and TRBJ2-5 provide the parts outside the CDR3, is SQTIHQWPATLVQPVGSPLSLECTVEGTSNPNLYWYRQAAGRGLQLLFYSVGIGQISSEVPQNLSASRPQDRQFILSSKKLLLSDSGFYLCAWSVPSGGLLRETQYFGPGTRLLVL.

This rearrangement joins TRBV5-5 to TRBJ2-1, with D possibly TRBD2 on 6 matching bases. The germline V gene has CDR1 SGHKS and CDR2 YYEKEE (reference sequence). This CDR3 has 15 residues. V dropped 4 bases and J dropped 7 bases, with 18 bases sitting between them. This chain's CDR3 is CASSVLGGAENEQFF. DNA for the CDR3: TGTGCCAGCAGCGTGCTAGGCGGGGCTGAGAATGAGCAGTTCTTC. The full variable domain, completed using reference TRBV5-5 and TRBJ2-1, is DAGVTQSPTHLIKTRGQQVTLRCSPISGHKSVSWYQQVLGQGPQFIFQYYEKEERGRGNFPDRFSARQFPNYSSELNVNALLLGDSALYLCASSVLGGAENEQFFGPGTRLTVL.

J is TRBJ2-3 and V is TRBV27, with 9 bases aligning to TRBD1. This CDR3 has 16 residues. With V trimmed by 6 bases and J by 2 bases, 9 bases remained unmatched. The V gene's germline CDR1 is MNHEY and CDR2 SMNVEV (reference sequence). CDR3 in amino acids: CASRAGTGLNTDTQYF. CDR3 coding DNA: TGTGCCAGCAGGGCCGGGACAGGGCTAAACACAGATACGCAGTATTTT.

V and J are TRBV28 and TRBJ1-2; D is undetermined. V lost 3 bases, J lost 7 bases, and 12 bases lay in between. The CDR3 is 13 amino acids. Germline V lookup: CDR1 MDHEN, CDR2 SYDVKM. The CDR3 region is CASSFAPVIGYTF. For the CDR3, the DNA is TGTGCCAGCAGTTTCGCTCCTGTGATTGGCTACACCTTC.

The J gene is TRBJ2-3, the V gene TRBV28; D possibly corresponds to TRBD2 (6 bases). Germline V gene lookup returns CDR1 MDHEN and CDR2 SYDVKM. V was clipped by 5 bases and J by 1 base, with 10 bases between them. CDR3 length: 14 amino acids. The CDR3: CASSLSSGTDTQYF. The CDR3 nucleotides read TGTGCCAGCAGTCTGTCTAGCGGCACAGATACGCAGTATTTT.

The chain recombines TRBV20-1 with TRBJ1-1; D unresolved. Germline CDR1 and CDR2: DFQATT and SNEGSKA (reference sequence). The length of the CDR3 is 11 residues. Trimming cost V 4 bases and J 3 bases, with 6 bases left between them. CDR3 amino acids: CSATPYTEAFF. The CDR3 DNA follows: TGCAGTGCTACCCCATACACTGAAGCTTTCTTT.

The chain couples TRBV5-5 to TRBJ1-2, with D perhaps matching TRBD1 (5 bases). CDR1 is SGHKS, CDR2 YYEKEE, per germline (reference sequence). There are 16 residues in the CDR3. Trimming pared 4 bases from V and 1 base from J, leaving 17 bases between. CDR3 sequence: CASSPGGVRGNYGYTF. CDR3 coding DNA: TGTGCCAGCAGCCCTGGGGGGGTAAGGGGTAACTATGGCTACACCTTC.

The chain couples TRBV28 to TRBJ2-6; tentatively, D is TRBD1 or TRBD2 (5 bases each). The CDR3 covers 19 residues. Germline V gives CDR1 MDHEN, CDR2 SYDVKM. Trimming removed 5 bases from V and 2 bases from J, with 22 bases in between. The DNA of the CDR3 is TGTGCCAGCAGTCCTAATATCTGGGACGCAGGCACTGGGGCCAACGTCCTGACTTTC. Translating gives CASSPNIWDAGTGANVLTF.

The J gene is TRBJ1-1, the V gene TRBV29-1; 9 positions match TRBD1. V trimming: 4 bases; J trimming: 4 bases; junction bases outside the gene matches: 4. The germline V gene has CDR1 SQVTM and CDR2 ANQGSEA. This CDR3 spans 13 amino acids. The DNA of the CDR3 is TGCAGCGTTGTAAAGGACAGGGGCACTGAAGCTTTCTTT. It specifies CSVVKDRGTEAFF.

This rearrangement joins TRBV18 to TRBJ1-1; D not resolved. From germline, CDR1 is KGHSH and CDR2 LQKENI. The V and J ends lost 0 bases and 5 bases respectively, with 13 bases between them. The CDR3 is 15 amino acids. The CDR3 is CASSPPRERETEAFF. The CDR3 nucleotides read TGTGCCAGCTCACCACCGAGGGAGAGGGAAACTGAAGCTTTCTTT.

This clone has only a few counts. The CDR3 DNA reads TGTGCCAGCAGCCAAGGACAGCTCTATGGCTACACCTTC. Protein product: CASSQGQLYGYTF. The rearrangement links TRBV16 to TRBJ1-2; D is perhaps TRBD1 (6 bases). The germline CDR1 and CDR2 sequences are KGHSY and FQNENV. V was shortened by 2 bases and J by 4 bases, with 8 bases between the two germline ends. The CDR3 contains 13 residues. Complete variable domain (other parts from reference TRBV16 and TRBJ1-2): GEEVAQTPKHLVRGEGQKAKLYCAPIKGHSYVFWYQQVLKNEFKFLISFQNENVFDETGMPKERFSAKCLPNSPCSLEIQATKLEDSAVYFCASSQGQLYGYTFGSGTRLTVV.

V is TRBV6-5 and J is TRBJ1-2; tentatively, D is TRBD1 (6 bases). Germline CDR1 is MNHEY and CDR2 is SVGAGI. The V end was cut by 4 bases, the J end by 4 bases, with 10 bases between. This CDR3 contains 13 residues. CDR3 coding DNA: TGTGCCAGCAGTTCTACAGGGCGCTATGGCTACACCTTC. It specifies CASSSTGRYGYTF.

This clone was recorded once. V gene TRBV18 combines with J gene TRBJ1-4, with D tentatively TRBD1 (5 bases). Germline CDR1 KGHSH, CDR2 LQKENI. The germline V and J ends were trimmed by 6 bases and 2 bases, with 10 bases remaining between them. There are 14 residues in the CDR3. In nucleotides, the CDR3 is TGTGCCAGCTCGCCGGACACCACTAATGAAAAACTGTTTTTT. Translated, it gives CASSPDTTNEKLFF. Supplemented by reference TRBV18 and TRBJ1-4, the full variable domain reads NAGVMQNPRHLVRRRGQEARLRCSPMKGHSHVYWYRQLPEEGLKFMVYLQKENIIDESGMPKERFSAEFPKEGPSILRIQQVVRGDSAAYFCASSPDTTNEKLFFGSGTQLSVL.

The chain carries TRBV29-1 and TRBJ2-5; TRBD1 matches at 11 bases. CDR1 and CDR2 from the germline V gene are SQVTM and ANQGSEA. J gave up 2 bases and V 7 bases, and 6 bases lay outside the gene matches. This CDR3 has 14 residues. The CDR3 coding sequence is TGCAGCGCCCGGGACAGGGGGGTTCAAGAGACCCAGTACTTC. It codes for CSARDRGVQETQYF.